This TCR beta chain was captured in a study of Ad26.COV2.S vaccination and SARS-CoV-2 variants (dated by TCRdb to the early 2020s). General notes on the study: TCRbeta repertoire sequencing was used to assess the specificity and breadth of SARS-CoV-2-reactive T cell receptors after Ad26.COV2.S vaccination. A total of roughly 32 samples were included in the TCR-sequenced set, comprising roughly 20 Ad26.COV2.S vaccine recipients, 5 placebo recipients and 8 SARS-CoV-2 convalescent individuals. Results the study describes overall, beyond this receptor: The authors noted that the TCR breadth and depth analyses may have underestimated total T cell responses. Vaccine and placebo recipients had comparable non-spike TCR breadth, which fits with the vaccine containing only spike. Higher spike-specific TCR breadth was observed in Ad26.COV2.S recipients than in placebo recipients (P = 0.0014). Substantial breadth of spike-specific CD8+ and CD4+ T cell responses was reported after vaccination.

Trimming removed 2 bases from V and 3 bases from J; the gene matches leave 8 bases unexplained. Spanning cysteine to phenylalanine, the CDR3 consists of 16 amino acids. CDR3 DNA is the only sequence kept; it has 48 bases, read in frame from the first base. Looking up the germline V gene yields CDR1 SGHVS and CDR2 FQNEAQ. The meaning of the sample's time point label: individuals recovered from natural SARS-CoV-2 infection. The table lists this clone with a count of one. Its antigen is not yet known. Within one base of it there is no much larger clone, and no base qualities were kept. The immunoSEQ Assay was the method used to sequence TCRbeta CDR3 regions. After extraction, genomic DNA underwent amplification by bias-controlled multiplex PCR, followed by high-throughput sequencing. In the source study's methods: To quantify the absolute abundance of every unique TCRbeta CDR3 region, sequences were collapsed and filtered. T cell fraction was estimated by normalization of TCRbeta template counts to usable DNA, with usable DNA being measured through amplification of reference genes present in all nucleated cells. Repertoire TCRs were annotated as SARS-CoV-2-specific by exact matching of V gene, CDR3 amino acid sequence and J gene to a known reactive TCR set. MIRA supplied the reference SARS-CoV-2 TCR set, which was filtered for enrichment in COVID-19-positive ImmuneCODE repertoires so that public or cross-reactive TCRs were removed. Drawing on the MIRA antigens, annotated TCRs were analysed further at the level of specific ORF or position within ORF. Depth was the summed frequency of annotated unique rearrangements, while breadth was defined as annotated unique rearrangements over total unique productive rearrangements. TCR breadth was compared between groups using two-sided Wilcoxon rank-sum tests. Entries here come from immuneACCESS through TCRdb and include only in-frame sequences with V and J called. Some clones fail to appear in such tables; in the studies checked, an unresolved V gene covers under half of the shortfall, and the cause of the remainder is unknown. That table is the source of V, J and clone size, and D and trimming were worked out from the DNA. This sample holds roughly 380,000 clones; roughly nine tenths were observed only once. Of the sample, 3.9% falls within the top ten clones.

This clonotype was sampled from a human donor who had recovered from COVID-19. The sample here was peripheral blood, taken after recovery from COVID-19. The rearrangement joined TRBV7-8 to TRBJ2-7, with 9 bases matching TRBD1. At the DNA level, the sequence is TGTGCCAGCAGCTTACAGGGACAGGGAGGTCACTACGAGCAGTACTTC. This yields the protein CASSLQGQGGHYEQYF.